Sequencing of this T cell receptor (beta chain) was carried out in a study of cytomegalovirus exposure and HLA in healthy donors. The PCR made use of 60 Vbeta and 13 Jbeta primers. Produced via immunoSEQ multiplex PCR; TCRdb's table is partial and in-frame only. The table shows roughly 140,000 clones, with approximately 80% occurring only once. Study-wide results and limits: Trimming of TCR beta V- and J-genes showed a link, identified in a later analysis, to a missense DCLRE1C variant.

Concerning this clone: No antigen is known for it.

The clonotype was recovered from a man younger than 40 in good health and CMV-seropositive. Sequencing input: PBMCs.

This CDR3 reads CASSRAETNEQFF. CDR3 nucleotides: TGTGCCAGTTCCAGGGCGGAAACTAATGAGCAGTTCTTC. The chain couples TRBV6-5 to TRBJ2-1; tentative D call: TRBD1 (5 bases). Trimming pared 9 bases from V and 7 bases from J, leaving 16 bases between. CDR1 and CDR2 from the germline V gene are MNHEY and SVGAGI. This CDR3 is 13 amino acids long.